This record concerns one T cell receptor (beta chain) sequence. This sample stems from a study of radiotherapy plus CTLA-4 blockade in lung cancer. Germline CDR1 is MDHEN and CDR2 is SYDVKM. There are 15 residues in the CDR3. V was clipped by 6 bases and J by 7 bases, with 19 bases between them. Using immunoSEQ multiplex PCR, the repertoire was profiled, and TCRdb retains in-frame clones only, with some absent. This sample carries 75,000 to 100,000 clones, 82% of them seen once, and the ten largest clones take nearly 3.5%. Sequencing used peripheral blood, obtained from a patient treated with radiotherapy plus ipilimumab. The sequence derives from a human donor with non-small cell lung cancer who had a partial response to radiotherapy plus ipilimumab. This rearrangement joins TRBV28 to TRBJ2-1, with D possibly TRBD2 on 6 matching bases. As DNA, the CDR3 is TGTGCCAGCAGCCGGCTCGGGGGATCGGTTAATGAGCAGTTCTTC. As protein: CASSRLGGSVNEQFF.